The 3 T cell receptor beta chains listed next were all sequenced from one sample in a study of cytomegalovirus exposure and HLA in healthy donors. Primers: 60 Vbeta forward and 13 Jbeta reverse. This table comes from immunoSEQ multiplex PCR, and its TCRdb copy is limited to in-frame clones, with some not included. The repertoire holds roughly 110,000 clones, with roughly 76% as singletons. Sequenced input: PBMCs. The receptors were sampled from a man aged 18 to 29 in good health and CMV-seronegative.

The gene calls are TRBV11-2 and TRBJ1-5; D might be TRBD1 (6 bases). The CDR3 totals 15 residues. CDR1 SGHAT and CDR2 FQNNGV come from the germline V gene. V lost 5 bases and J 0 bases, leaving 11 bases between the germline ends. CDR3 residues: CASSQGQYSNQPQHF. CDR3 DNA: TGTGCCAGCAGCCAAGGACAGTATAGCAATCAGCCCCAGCATTTT.

This clone has just one count. The chain combines TRBV5-4 with TRBJ2-7; TRBD1 matches at 9 bases. Germline values: CDR1 SGHNT, CDR2 YYREEE (reference sequence). The V gene end was trimmed by 0 bases and the J gene end by 3 bases; junction bases not matched to a gene: 4. The CDR3 consists of 15 residues. The CDR3 here is CASSLVGTGHYEQYF. The CDR3 bases are TGTGCCAGCAGCTTGGTCGGGACAGGGCACTACGAGCAGTACTTC.

The rearrangement uses TRBV19 and TRBJ1-4, with D maybe TRBD1 (6 bases). CDR3 size: 17 residues. Germline V gene lookup returns CDR1 LNHDA and CDR2 SQIVND (reference sequence). V was shortened by 3 bases and J by 0 bases, with 14 bases between the two germline ends. The CDR3 sequence: CASSIPAGTSTNEKLFF. CDR3 bases: TGTGCCAGTAGTATCCCAGCCGGGACATCAACTAATGAAAAACTGTTTTTT.